A single sample gave rise to the 21 T cell receptor beta chains below, sequenced in a study of T cells in Graves' hyperthyroidism and ophthalmopathy. It was RNA transcripts that yielded the amplified TCR beta CDR3 regions. The HTBI primer set was used in a first-round RT-PCR of the TCR CDR3. TCRdb reanalysed the multiplex PCR reads using MiXCR and keeps one entry per CDR3 protein. The data contain 400,000 to 500,000 distinct CDR3 sequences, roughly an eighth of them singletons. Sequenced: blood. The receptors originated from a woman aged 18-35 years with Graves' hyperthyroidism.

The chain joins TRBV20-1 to TRBJ1-2; D unresolved. V was pared by 3 bases and J by 4 bases, with 9 bases between. Germline-derived CDR1 and CDR2 are DFQATT and SNEGSKA (reference sequence). This CDR3 has 12 residues. This CDR3 is CSARDGSYGYTF. The CDR3, as DNA: TGCAGTGCTAGGGACGGTAGCTATGGCTACACCTTC.

V is TRBV27 and J is TRBJ1-5, with D hard to call. The CDR3 extends over 13 amino acids. Germline CDR1 reads MNHEY; CDR2 reads SMNVEV (reference sequence). Trimming removed 5 bases from V and 4 bases from J, with 9 bases in between. The CDR3 nucleotides read TGTGCCAGCAGTACAGACACGAATCAGCCCCAGCATTTT. It specifies CASSTDTNQPQHF.

The chain links TRBV6-1 to TRBJ1-2, with 8 bases aligning to TRBD1. With 3 bases clipped from V and 5 bases from J, the junction kept 14 bases outside the gene matches. The CDR3 runs to 17 residues. Germline V CDR1 and CDR2: MNHNS, SASEGT. CDR3 DNA: TGTGCCAGCAGTGATCCCCTAAGACAGGGGAGAAGGTATGGCTACACCTTC. Translating it yields CASSDPLRQGRRYGYTF.

CDR3 residues: CASSGFPGFLNTEAFF. The CDR3 bases are TGTGCCAGCAGTGGTTTCCCAGGGTTTTTGAACACTGAAGCTTTCTTT. The chain links TRBV5-5 to TRBJ1-1; TRBD1 is a possible D gene (5 bases). This CDR3 has 16 amino acids. V gave up 5 bases and J gave up 0 bases, with 17 bases separating them. Germline CDR1 and CDR2: SGHKS and YYEKEE (reference sequence). Drawing the rest from reference TRBV5-5 and TRBJ1-1, the complete variable domain is DAGVTQSPTHLIKTRGQQVTLRCSPISGHKSVSWYQQVLGQGPQFIFQYYEKEERGRGNFPDRFSARQFPNYSSELNVNALLLGDSALYLCASSGFPGFLNTEAFFGQGTRLTVV.

Remarks on this clonotype: One end of the junction varies from germline; a read error may be responsible. The chain has TRBV7-3 and TRBJ2-2, with D hard to call. Germline CDR1 is SGHTA and CDR2 is FQGTGA. This CDR3 is built from 14 residues. The CDR3 region has the DNA TGTGCCAGCAGCGCGATTGCGAACACCGAGGAGCTGTTTTTT. Its translation: CASSAIANTEELFF.

This clonotype was counted at least ten times. The chain recombines TRBV7-9 with TRBJ1-4; D gene unclear. There are 15 residues in the CDR3. Germline CDR1 reads SEHNR; CDR2 reads FQNEAQ (reference sequence). Trimming cost V 2 bases and J 0 bases, with 7 bases left between them. CDR3 sequence (DNA): TGTGCCAGCAGCTTACCGGCAGCAACTAATGAAAAACTGTTTTTT. It yields the protein CASSLPAATNEKLFF.

This clonotype was observed many times. The chain couples TRBV28 to TRBJ1-4, with a possible D match to TRBD1 (5 bases). The CDR3 contains 13 residues. Trimming left V 2 bases short and J 10 bases short, with 11 bases between. Per the germline V gene, CDR1 is MDHEN and CDR2 is SYDVKM. The CDR3 sequence: CASSLQGLGKLFF. For the CDR3, the DNA is TGTGCCAGCAGTTTACAGGGTTTGGGAAAACTGTTTTTT. Full variable domain (missing parts from reference TRBV28 and TRBJ1-4): DVKVTQSSRYLVKRTGEKVFLECVQDMDHENMFWYRQDPGLGLRLIYFSYDVKMKEKGDIPEGYSVSREKKERFSLILESASTNQTSMYLCASSLQGLGKLFFGSGTQLSVL.

J is TRBJ1-1 and V is TRBV3-1; TRBD1 aligns across 10 bases. The CDR3 has 16 residues. Trimming removed 0 bases from V and 10 bases from J; junction bases left unmatched: 11. Germline CDR1 is LGHDT and CDR2 is YNNKEL (reference sequence). The CDR3 DNA follows: TGTGCCAGCAGCCAAGATCGGGGGGACAGGGGAAGACGAGCTTTCTTT. Translation gives CASSQDRGDRGRRAFF.

This clonotype was seen more than once but under ten times. The rearrangement links TRBV20-1 to TRBJ2-7, with a tentative D call TRBD2 (6 bases). The CDR3 spans 14 residues. Trimming stripped 3 bases from V and 2 bases from J, with 14 bases between. Germline-derived CDR1 and CDR2 are DFQATT and SNEGSKA (reference sequence). The CDR3 region has the DNA TGCAGTGCTAGTGGGGGGATTTCTACCTACGAGCAGTACTTC. Its translation: CSASGGISTYEQYF.

This clonotype has at least ten counts. V usage is TRBV20-1 and J usage is TRBJ1-5, with D possibly matching TRBD1 (5 bases). The germline CDR1 and CDR2 sequences are DFQATT and SNEGSKA (reference sequence). V shed 5 bases and J shed 9 bases, with 23 bases lying between them. This CDR3 comprises 15 residues. The CDR3 DNA is TGCAGTGCTTCATTTTTCGGGGCAGCCTTTGGGCCCCAGCATTTT. Residues: CSASFFGAAFGPQHF.

About this clonotype: A much more abundant neighbour one base away suggests this may be a read error. The chain couples TRBV27 to TRBJ1-5; the D is unclear. The CDR3 contains 14 residues. V shed 5 bases and J shed 3 bases, with 11 bases lying between them. Germline V gene sequence: CDR1 MNHEY, CDR2 SMNVEV (reference sequence). CDR3 region: CASSQWTDNQPQHF. The CDR3 DNA is TGTGCCAGCAGTCAATGGACGGACAATCAGCCCCAGCATTTT.

The chain employs TRBV6-5 and TRBJ2-1, with 10 nucleotides matching TRBD2. V dropped 4 bases and J dropped 7; count of bases not matched to a gene: 10. Germline V gene data show CDR1 as MNHEY and CDR2 as SVGAGI. This CDR3 region has 16 residues. The CDR3 DNA sequence: TGTGCCAGCAGTTTCCGGACTAGCGGAAATAGTAATGAGCAGTTCTTC. Translated, it gives CASSFRTSGNSNEQFF.

This clonotype was counted ten times or more. The chain employs TRBV20-1 and TRBJ1-5; the D gene is possibly TRBD1 (5 bases). Trimming took 3 bases from V and 4 from J, leaving 7 bases between them. Germline-derived CDR1 and CDR2 are DFQATT and SNEGSKA (reference sequence). This CDR3 is 12 amino acids long. CDR3 sequence (DNA): TGCAGTGCTAGCAGGGAAAATCAGCCCCAGCATTTT. It yields the protein CSASRENQPQHF.

This clonotype was seen many times. The chain links TRBV15 to TRBJ1-2; D not certain. V was shortened by 1 base and J by 0 bases, with 6 bases between the two germline ends. Germline V gene lookup returns CDR1 LNHNV and CDR2 YYDKDF (reference sequence). CDR3 length: 14 residues. CDR3 amino acids: CATSRVTSNYGYTF. The CDR3 nucleotides read TGTGCCACCAGCAGAGTAACTTCTAACTATGGCTACACCTTC.

This clonotype has at least ten counts. This chain links TRBV15 with TRBJ2-1; D is undetermined. The CDR3 covers 13 residues. V lost 2 bases and J 4 bases, leaving 6 bases between the germline ends. Germline lookup yields CDR1 LNHNV and CDR2 YYDKDF (reference sequence). As DNA, the CDR3 is TGTGCCACCAGCAGATCCCATTACAATGAGCAGTTCTTC. This encodes CATSRSHYNEQFF. Drawing the rest from reference TRBV15 and TRBJ2-1, the complete variable domain is DAMVIQNPRYQVTQFGKPVTLSCSQTLNHNVMYWYQQKSSQAPKLLFHYYDKDFNNEADTPDNFQSRRPNTSFCFLDIRSPGLGDTAMYLCATSRSHYNEQFFGPGTRLTVL.

This clonotype has a handful of counts. The gene calls are TRBV30 and TRBJ1-5, with 7 bases lining up with TRBD1. The CDR3 runs to 12 residues. Trimming at V came to 3 bases and at J to 4 bases, leaving 0 bases not matched to a gene. CDR1 GTSNPN and CDR2 SVGIG come from the germline V gene (reference sequence). The CDR3 DNA reads as TGTGCCTGGAGCAGGGGGAATCAGCCCCAGCATTTT. Translating it yields CAWSRGNQPQHF.

This clonotype came up a few times. The V and J genes are TRBV9 and TRBJ2-6; D uncertain. The CDR3 has 15 residues. With 4 bases removed from V and 0 bases from J, the gap between germline ends came to 8 bases. Germline loops: CDR1 SGDLS, CDR2 YYNGEE. The CDR3 loop is CASSPLPSGANVLTF. DNA for the CDR3: TGTGCCAGCAGCCCCCTTCCCTCTGGGGCCAACGTCCTGACTTTC.

This clonotype showed up many times. The rearrangement joins TRBV9 to TRBJ2-1; TRBD2 agrees at 15 bases. Per the germline V gene, CDR1 is SGDLS and CDR2 is YYNGEE. Trimming took 8 bases from V and 6 from J; bases not matched to a gene: 6. The CDR3 is made up of 15 amino acids. CDR3 amino acids: CASSVGLAGGNEQFF. The CDR3 nucleotides read TGTGCCAGTAGTGTGGGACTAGCGGGAGGCAATGAGCAGTTCTTC.

The J gene is TRBJ2-1, the V gene TRBV5-6, with D possibly TRBD2 on 5 matching bases. Looked up from germline, CDR1 is SGHDT and CDR2 is YYEEEE. The CDR3 has 16 residues. The V end lost 1 base, the J end lost 0 bases, and 11 bases lay between the germline ends. In DNA, the CDR3 is TGTGCCAGCAGCTTGCGCGCGGGTATCTCCTACAATGAGCAGTTCTTC. It encodes CASSLRAGISYNEQFF.

This CDR3 reads CSAPPNPAGWETQYF. The CDR3 DNA reads TGCAGTGCTCCCCCCAACCCAGCGGGGTGGGAGACCCAGTACTTC. V is TRBV20-1 and J is TRBJ2-5; TRBD2 matches 7 bases. There are 15 residues in the CDR3. CDR1 and CDR2 (germline): DFQATT, SNEGSKA (reference sequence). J was trimmed by 5 bases and V by 5 bases; bases with no gene match: 14.

There are a few counts of this clonotype. Germline is not matched at one junction end, which may reflect a read error. V and J are TRBV5-6 and TRBJ1-5; tentatively, D is TRBD1 (6 bases). The CDR3 sequence is 14 residues long. Germline CDR1 and CDR2: SGHDT and YYEEEE. The CDR3 region has the DNA TGTGTCAGCAGCGGATCAGGGGCGGATCAGCCCCAGCATTTT. Protein product: CVSSGSGADQPQHF. Drawing the rest from reference TRBV5-6 and TRBJ1-5, the complete variable domain is DAGVTQSPTHLIKTRGQQVTLRCSPKSGHDTVSWYQQALGQGPQFIFQYYEEEERQRGNFPDRFSGHQFPNYSSELNVNALLLGDSALYLCVSSGSGADQPQHFGDGTRLSIL.